The clone carrying this T cell receptor (beta chain) was recorded only once. Its antigen is unknown. The data were taken from a study of cytomegalovirus exposure and HLA in healthy donors. Whole-study results and caveats: Cytomegalovirus association was assigned to some 160 TCR beta chains. Despite most TCR sequences being rare, some public TCRs occurred in many donors.

The 120-subject validation cohort, separate from the roughly 670-subject first cohort, included the donors. Trimming left V 6 bases short and J 7 bases short, with 13 bases between. Looked up from germline, CDR1 is SGHTA and CDR2 is FQGNSA. This CDR3 comprises 13 residues. Some clones are missing from TCRdb's copy, which holds only in-frame ones; the method was immunoSEQ multiplex PCR. The table shows some 350,000 clones, with 87% occurring only once. The receptor was derived from a woman in her twenties or thirties in good health and CMV-seropositive. The chain recombines TRBV7-2 with TRBJ2-1, with TRBD1 as a possible D gene (7 bases). What was sequenced was PBMCs. Written as DNA, the CDR3 is TGTGCCAGCAGTTTCTCAGGGGGGAATGAGCAGTTCTTC. The encoded protein is CASSFSGGNEQFF.